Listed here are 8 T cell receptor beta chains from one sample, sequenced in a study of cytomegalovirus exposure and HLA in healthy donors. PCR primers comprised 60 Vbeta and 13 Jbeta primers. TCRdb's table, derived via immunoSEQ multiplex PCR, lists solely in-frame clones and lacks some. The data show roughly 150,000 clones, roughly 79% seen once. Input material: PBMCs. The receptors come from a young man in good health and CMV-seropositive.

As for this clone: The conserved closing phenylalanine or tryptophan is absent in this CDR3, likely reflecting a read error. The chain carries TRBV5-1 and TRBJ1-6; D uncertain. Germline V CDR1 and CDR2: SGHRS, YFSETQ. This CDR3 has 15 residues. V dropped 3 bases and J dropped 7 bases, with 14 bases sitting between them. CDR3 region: CASSSFGAPNSPLHL. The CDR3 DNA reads TGCGCCAGCAGCTCATTCGGTGCCCCGAATTCACCCCTCCACCTT.

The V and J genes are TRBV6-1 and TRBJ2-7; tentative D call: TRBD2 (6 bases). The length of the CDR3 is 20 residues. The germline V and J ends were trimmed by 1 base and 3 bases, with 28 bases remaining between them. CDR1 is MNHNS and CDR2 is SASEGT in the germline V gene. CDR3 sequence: CASSEGGLSNYEWSYYEQYF. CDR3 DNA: TGTGCCAGCAGTGAAGGGGGACTGTCTAACTACGAATGGTCTTACTACGAGCAGTACTTC.

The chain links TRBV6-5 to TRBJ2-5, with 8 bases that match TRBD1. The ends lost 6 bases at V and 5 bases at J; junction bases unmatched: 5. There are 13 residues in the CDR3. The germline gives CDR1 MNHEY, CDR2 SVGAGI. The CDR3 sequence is CASRDRVRETQYF. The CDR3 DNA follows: TGTGCCAGCAGGGACAGGGTCCGGGAGACCCAGTACTTC.

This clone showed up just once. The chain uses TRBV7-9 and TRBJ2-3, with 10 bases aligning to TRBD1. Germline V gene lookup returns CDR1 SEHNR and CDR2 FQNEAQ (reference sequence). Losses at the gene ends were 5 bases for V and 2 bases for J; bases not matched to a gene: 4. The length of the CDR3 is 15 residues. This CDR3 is CASSPDRGVTDTQYF. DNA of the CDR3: TGTGCCAGCAGCCCGGACAGGGGGGTCACAGATACGCAGTATTTT.

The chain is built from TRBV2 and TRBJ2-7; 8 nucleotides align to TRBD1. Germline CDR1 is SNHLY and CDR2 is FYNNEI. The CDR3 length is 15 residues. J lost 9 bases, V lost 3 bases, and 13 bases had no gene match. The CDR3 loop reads CASSESIRTGSMQYF. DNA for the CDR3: TGTGCCAGCAGTGAGTCTATCAGGACAGGGTCTATGCAGTACTTC.

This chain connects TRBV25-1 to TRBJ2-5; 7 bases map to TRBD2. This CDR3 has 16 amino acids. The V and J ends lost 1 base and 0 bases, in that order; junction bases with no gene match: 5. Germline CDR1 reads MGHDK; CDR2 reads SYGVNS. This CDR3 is CASSEWSGGDQETQYF. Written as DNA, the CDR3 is TGTGCCAGCAGTGAATGGAGTGGGGGGGACCAAGAGACCCAGTACTTC.

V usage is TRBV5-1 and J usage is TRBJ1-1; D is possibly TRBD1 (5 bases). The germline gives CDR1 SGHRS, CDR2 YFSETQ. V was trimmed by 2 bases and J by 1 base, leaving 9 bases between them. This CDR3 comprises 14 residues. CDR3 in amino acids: CASSFQGTNTEAFF. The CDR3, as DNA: TGCGCCAGCAGCTTCCAGGGAACGAACACTGAAGCTTTCTTT.

The CDR3 nucleotides read TGTGCCAGCAGCCAAGCAGGTGAAGCTTTCTTT. Residues: CASSQAGEAFF. The J gene is TRBJ1-1, the V gene TRBV4-2; D gene ambiguous. Germline loops: CDR1 LGHNA, CDR2 YNFKEQ. This CDR3 has 11 residues. Trimming shortened V by 1 base and J by 7 bases, and 4 bases separated the two germline ends.